The next 28 T cell receptor beta chains were all read from a single sample in a study of blood T cell repertoires in COVID-19. TCRdb keeps only in-frame clones here, not all; method: immunoSEQ multiplex PCR. This sample has approximately 150,000 clones, with around 88% found just once. Sequenced input: peripheral blood. These receptors all stem from a woman aged 55-75 years with acute or convalescent COVID-19.

The chain employs TRBV6-6 and TRBJ1-4; TRBD1 aligns across 8 bases. J was trimmed by 6 bases and V by 0 bases; bases with no gene match: 6. Germline CDR1 and CDR2: MNHNY and SVGAGI (reference sequence). CDR3 length: 16 residues. Here the CDR3 reads CASSYSAGGVYEKLFF. DNA for the CDR3: TGTGCCAGCAGTTACTCCGCAGGGGGCGTATATGAAAAACTGTTTTTT.

The J gene is TRBJ2-5, the V gene TRBV7-2, with TRBD2 matching over 11 bases. The CDR3 runs to 16 residues. V shed 3 bases, J shed 3 bases, and the junction held 6 bases outside the gene matches. Germline V gene data show CDR1 as SGHTA and CDR2 as FQGNSA. For the CDR3, the DNA is TGTGCCAGCAGCTTCACTAGCGGGGGACCTGAAGAGACCCAGTACTTC. It yields the protein CASSFTSGGPEETQYF.

This clone has a single count. This rearrangement joins TRBV7-9 to TRBJ1-5; D gene uncertain. Germline V lookup: CDR1 SEHNR, CDR2 FQNEAQ (reference sequence). V lost 4 bases and J lost 5, with 12 bases in between. The CDR3 totals 14 residues. CDR3 nucleotides: TGTGCCAGCAGCTCAAATACTAACTATCAGCCCCAGCATTTT. Translating gives CASSSNTNYQPQHF.

The V call is TRBV30, the J call TRBJ1-2; TRBD1 is a possible D gene (6 bases). V lost 3 bases, J lost 8 bases, and 13 bases lay in between. The CDR3 length is 12 residues. Germline values: CDR1 GTSNPN, CDR2 SVGIG (reference sequence). DNA of the CDR3: TGTGCCTGGAGGTCGGCAGGGGCAGGCTACACCTTC. This sequence encodes CAWRSAGAGYTF.

The sample holds a few counts of this clone. The CDR3 DNA reads as TGTGCCAGTAGCCCACAGGGGACCTTTGAAGCTTTCTTT. As protein: CASSPQGTFEAFF. The V gene is TRBV19, the J gene TRBJ1-1; 7 nucleotides align to TRBD1. The trim removed 6 bases at V and 7 bases at J, leaving 8 bases unmatched. Germline V gene sequence: CDR1 LNHDA, CDR2 SQIVND (reference sequence). CDR3 size: 13 residues.

In this sample, this clone turned up a few times. The chain joins TRBV5-1 to TRBJ1-4; TRBD1 aligns across 7 bases. V trimming: 4 bases; J trimming: 10 bases; junction bases outside the gene matches: 10. The CDR3 spans 14 residues. Germline V gene sequence: CDR1 SGHRS, CDR2 YFSETQ. The CDR3 loop is CASSDGTEVGKLFF. In DNA form, the CDR3 reads TGCGCCAGCAGCGACGGGACAGAGGTTGGAAAACTGTTTTTT.

The chain combines TRBV12-3 or TRBV12-4 with TRBJ1-5; D call uncertain. The CDR3 totals 12 residues. Trimming took 5 bases from V and 3 from J, leaving 5 bases between them. CDR3 nucleotide sequence: TGTGCCAGCAGTCCTACCAATCAGCCCCAGCATTTT. This gives the protein CASSPTNQPQHF.

This clone appeared a single time. Compared with germline, one end of the junction differs, possibly owing to a read error. This chain joins TRBV7-2 and TRBJ1-5, with TRBD1 identical over 7 bases. This CDR3 region has 14 residues. The V gene's germline CDR1 is SGHTA and CDR2 FQGNSA. CDR3 sequence: CASSSRQGNQPQHF. Here the CDR3 DNA reads TGTGCCAGCAGCTCCCGACAGGGCAACCAGCCCCAGCATTTT.

A note on this clone: The sample holds other DNA sequences that translate to the same CDR3. The chain is built from TRBV18 and TRBJ1-2; 7 nucleotides agree with TRBD1. The CDR3 loop spans 14 amino acids. The germline V gene has CDR1 KGHSH and CDR2 LQKENI. V shed 2 bases and J 3 bases; nucleotides not matched to a gene: 3. CDR3 coding DNA: TGTGCCAGCTCACCAGACAGGGAGGACTATGGCTACACCTTC. Translated, it gives CASSPDREDYGYTF.

The J gene is TRBJ2-2, the V gene TRBV28; D uncertain. This CDR3 has 11 amino acids. V was pared by 3 bases and J by 8 bases, with 4 bases between. Germline CDR1 and CDR2: MDHEN and SYDVKM. The CDR3 is CASSFVGELFF. CDR3 DNA sequence: TGTGCCAGCAGTTTTGTAGGGGAGCTGTTTTTT.

The chain recombines TRBV5-1 with TRBJ1-3; 8 nucleotides agree with TRBD1. The germline CDR1 and CDR2 sequences are SGHRS and YFSETQ. The trim removed 4 bases at V and 0 bases at J, leaving 9 bases unmatched. The CDR3 spans 17 residues. The CDR3 DNA is TGCGCCAGCAGCCCAAGGACAGGGACCATCTCTGGAAACACCATATATTTT. As protein: CASSPRTGTISGNTIYF.

This chain connects TRBV19 to TRBJ1-3, with D maybe TRBD1 (5 bases). This CDR3 is built from 16 residues. Germline CDR1 LNHDA, CDR2 SQIVND (reference sequence). The ends were cut back, 7 bases at V and 0 bases at J, with 16 bases in the middle. This CDR3 reads CASNLGGILSGNTIYF. In nucleotides, the CDR3 is TGTGCCAGTAACCTCGGGGGTATTCTCTCTGGAAACACCATATATTTT.

This chain joins TRBV11-3 and TRBJ2-3; tentatively, D is TRBD2 (7 bases). CDR1 and CDR2 from the germline V gene are SGHNT and YENEEA. V dropped 1 base and J dropped 0 bases, with 11 bases sitting between them. The CDR3 runs to 16 residues. The CDR3 DNA sequence: TGTGCCAGCAGCTTAGGCGGGGGCGGTAGCACAGATACGCAGTATTTT. This encodes CASSLGGGGSTDTQYF.

The chain links TRBV12-3 or TRBV12-4 to TRBJ1-2, with D tentatively TRBD1 (5 bases). This CDR3 is 13 amino acids long. Trimming took 6 bases from V and 3 from J, leaving 11 bases between them. CDR3 sequence (DNA): TGTGCCAGCAGGCCAGACAGCTACTATGGCTACACCTTC. As protein: CASRPDSYYGYTF.

This chain links TRBV11-2 with TRBJ2-3; no reliable D call. CDR1 is SGHAT, CDR2 FQNNGV, per germline. This CDR3 comprises 12 residues. The V end was cut by 6 bases, the J end by 6 bases, with 10 bases between. CDR3 nucleotide sequence: TGTGCCAGCAGTCTCCCCTCGGATACGCAGTATTTT. Protein product: CASSLPSDTQYF.

This clone was counted a single time. This chain connects TRBV7-2 to TRBJ1-5, with TRBD1 identical over 7 bases. This CDR3 has 16 residues. V dropped 5 bases and J dropped 0; count of bases not matched to a gene: 7. Germline loops: CDR1 SGHTA, CDR2 FQGNSA. The CDR3 bases are TGTGCCAGCAGCCCCCGGGGGACAGTTAGCAATCAGCCCCAGCATTTT. This sequence encodes CASSPRGTVSNQPQHF.

The chain couples TRBV27 to TRBJ1-4; no reliable D call. Germline CDR1 MNHEY, CDR2 SMNVEV (reference sequence). The CDR3 length is 16 residues. V shed 6 bases and J shed 6 bases, with 20 bases lying between them. CDR3 nucleotides: TGTGCCAGCAGCCCGCAGGATGGAGGAGAGGATGAAAAACTGTTTTTT. It encodes CASSPQDGGEDEKLFF.

About this clone itself: This CDR3 fails to terminate in the conserved phenylalanine or tryptophan, so it likely reflects a read error. It is unclear where the CDR3 begins or ends on the DNA, so no DNA is shown, and the CDR3 is as TCRdb lists it. The chain is built from TRBV24-1 and TRBJ1-1. Germline loops: CDR1 KGHDR, CDR2 SFDVKD. The CDR3 has 10 residues if both end residues are counted. The CDR3 sequence is CATSELVGAG.

As DNA, the CDR3 is TGTGCCAGCAGCCATGGGGGGGCCGCAGAGACCCAGTACTTC. Translating gives CASSHGGAAETQYF. The chain couples TRBV3-1 (or the pseudogene TRBV3-2) to TRBJ2-5; tentatively, D is TRBD2 (7 bases). In germline, CDR1 is LGHDT, CDR2 YNNKEL (reference sequence). The CDR3 runs 14 residues. With 3 bases removed from V and 4 bases from J, the gap between germline ends came to 12 bases.

This chain connects TRBV7-8 to TRBJ2-6, with D perhaps TRBD2 (6 bases). The ends were cut back, 6 bases at V and 0 bases at J, with 15 bases in the middle. Per germline, CDR1 SGHVS and CDR2 FQNEAQ. The CDR3 spans 17 residues. The CDR3 spells CASRHSWDFSGANVLTF. As DNA, the CDR3 is TGTGCCAGCAGACATAGTTGGGACTTCTCTGGGGCCAACGTCCTGACTTTC.

The rearrangement links TRBV2 to TRBJ2-3; tentatively, D is TRBD1 (6 bases). The V end was cut by 6 bases, the J end by 2 bases, with 15 bases between. The CDR3 loop spans 15 amino acids. Per the germline V gene, CDR1 is SNHLY and CDR2 is FYNNEI. The CDR3 protein is CASRNLRGFTDTQYF. The CDR3 DNA follows: TGTGCCAGCAGGAATCTCAGGGGATTCACAGATACGCAGTATTTT.

The gene calls are TRBV7-8 and TRBJ2-7; the match to TRBD2 covers 10 bases. The CDR3 consists of 15 residues. Germline loops: CDR1 SGHVS, CDR2 FQNEAQ. With V trimmed by 6 bases and J by 4 bases, 9 bases remained unmatched. The CDR3 DNA is TGTGCCAGCAGGCCGGGACTAGCGATTGCTTACGAGCAGTACTTC. Protein: CASRPGLAIAYEQYF. Complete variable domain (other parts from reference TRBV7-8 and TRBJ2-7): GAGVSQSPRYKVAKRGQDVALRCDPISGHVSLFWYQQALGQGPEFLTYFQNEAQLDKSGLPSDRFFAERPEGSVSTLKIQRTQQEDSAVYLCASRPGLAIAYEQYFGPGTRLTVT.

The CDR3 loop is CASRPGTGYEKLFF. CDR3 sequence (DNA): TGTGCCAGCAGACCAGGGACAGGGTACGAGAAACTGTTTTTT. This chain links TRBV28 with TRBJ1-4, with 9 bases that match TRBD1. The CDR3 has 14 amino acids. CDR1 MDHEN and CDR2 SYDVKM come from the germline V gene. J was trimmed by 11 bases and V by 6 bases; bases with no gene match: 10.

This clone was picked up a small number of times. A read error may produce the germline difference seen at one junction end. This sequence joins TRBV7-7 and TRBJ2-1, with TRBD2 matching 9 bases. Looked up from germline, CDR1 is SSHAT and CDR2 is FNYEAQ (reference sequence). The CDR3 contains 16 residues. The CDR3 DNA sequence: TGTGCTAGCAGCTTAGGGGCTAGCGGGGTCGACAATGAGCAGTTCTTC. The encoded protein is CASSLGASGVDNEQFF. Based on the CDR3 plus reference TRBV7-7 and TRBJ2-1, the full variable domain is GAGVSQSPRYKVTKRGQDVTLRCDPISSHATLYWYQQALGQGPEFLTYFNYEAQPDKSGLPSDRFSAERPEGSISTLTIQRTEQRDSAMYRCASSLGASGVDNEQFFGPGTRLTVL.

This clone has a handful of counts. V and J are TRBV9 and TRBJ2-2; 13 bases are a match to TRBD2. Trimming cost V 4 bases and J 8 bases; bases outside gene matches: 14. The germline CDR1 and CDR2 sequences are SGDLS and YYNGEE. The CDR3 has 18 residues. The CDR3 reads CASSRSGLAGARVGELFF. CDR3 DNA: TGTGCCAGCAGCCGATCTGGACTAGCGGGGGCTAGGGTTGGGGAGCTGTTTTTT. The full variable domain, rest sourced from reference TRBV9 and TRBJ2-2, is DSGVTQTPKHLITATGQRVTLRCSPRSGDLSVYWYQQSLDQGLQFLIQYYNGEERAKGNILERFSAQQFPDLHSELNLSSLELGDSALYFCASSRSGLAGARVGELFFGEGSRLTVL.

The chain recombines TRBV7-8 with TRBJ1-1, with D perhaps matching TRBD1 (6 bases). This CDR3 has 14 amino acids. Germline CDR1 reads SGHVS; CDR2 reads FQNEAQ. V was pared by 5 bases and J by 2 bases, with 12 bases between. CDR3 region: CASSPGTSNTEAFF. CDR3 coding DNA: TGTGCCAGCAGCCCGGGGACATCCAACACTGAAGCTTTCTTT.

The chain employs TRBV7-9 and TRBJ2-1; D is unresolved. Per germline, CDR1 SEHNR and CDR2 FQNEAQ (reference sequence). Trimming stripped 1 base from V and 8 bases from J, with 6 bases between. This CDR3 spans 12 amino acids. DNA for the CDR3: TGTGCCAGCAGCTTAGTGGGCGATGAGCAGTTCTTC. Protein product: CASSLVGDEQFF.

CDR3 amino acids: CASSQNGRTGGANEKLFF. The DNA for the CDR3 is TGCGCCAGCAGCCAAAATGGGCGGACAGGGGGCGCGAATGAAAAACTGTTTTTT. The chain couples TRBV4-3 to TRBJ1-4; 11 bases line up with TRBD1. Germline V gives CDR1 LGHNA, CDR2 YSLEER. The ends lost 2 bases at V and 5 bases at J; junction bases unmatched: 10. CDR3 size: 18 residues.